This entry is about one T cell receptor beta chain. Its antigen is not known. This same CDR3 is encoded by further DNA sequences in the sample. With 5 bases clipped from V and 4 bases from J, the junction kept 3 bases outside the gene matches. There are 13 residues in the CDR3. The germline CDR1 and CDR2 sequences are SGHVS and FQNEAQ. The study ran its PCR with 60 Vbeta and 13 Jbeta primers. Using immunoSEQ multiplex PCR, the repertoire was profiled, and TCRdb retains in-frame clones only, with some absent. The data hold 90,000 to 140,000 clones, with roughly two thirds observed a single time. The entry originates in a study of cytomegalovirus exposure and HLA in healthy donors. Study outcomes and limitations: Being productive about 90% or about 30% of the time was typical of most TCR beta V segments in an earlier analysis.

The V gene is TRBV7-8, the J gene TRBJ2-5; 8 nucleotides match TRBD1. The source material was PBMCs. This clonotype originated in a man aged 30 to 39 in good health and CMV-seronegative. The CDR3: CASSLGQGETQYF. The CDR3 nucleotides read TGTGCCAGCAGCCTAGGACAGGGAGAGACCCAGTACTTC.